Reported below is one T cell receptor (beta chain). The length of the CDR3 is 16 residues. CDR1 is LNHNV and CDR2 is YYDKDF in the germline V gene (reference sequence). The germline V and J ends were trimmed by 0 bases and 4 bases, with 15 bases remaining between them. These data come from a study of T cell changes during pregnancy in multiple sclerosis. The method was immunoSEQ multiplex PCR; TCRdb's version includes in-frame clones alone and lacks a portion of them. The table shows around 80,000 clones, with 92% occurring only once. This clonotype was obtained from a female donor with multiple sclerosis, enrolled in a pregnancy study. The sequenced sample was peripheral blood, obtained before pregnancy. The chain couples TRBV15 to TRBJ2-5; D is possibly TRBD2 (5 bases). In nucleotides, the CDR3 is TGTGCCACCAGCAGAGATCTCGGGCTAGCCCGAGAGACCCAGTACTTC. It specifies CATSRDLGLARETQYF.